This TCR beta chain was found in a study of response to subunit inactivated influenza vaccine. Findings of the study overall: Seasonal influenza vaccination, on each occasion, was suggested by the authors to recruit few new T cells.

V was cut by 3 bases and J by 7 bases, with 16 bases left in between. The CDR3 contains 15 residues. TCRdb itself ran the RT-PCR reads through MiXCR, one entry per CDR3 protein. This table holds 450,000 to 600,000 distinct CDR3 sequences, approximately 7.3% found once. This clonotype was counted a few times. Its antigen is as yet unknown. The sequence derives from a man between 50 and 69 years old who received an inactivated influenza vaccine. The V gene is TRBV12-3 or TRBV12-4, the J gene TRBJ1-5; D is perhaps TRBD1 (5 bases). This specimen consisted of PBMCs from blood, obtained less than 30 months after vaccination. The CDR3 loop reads CASSLGLRGWQPQHF. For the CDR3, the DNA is TGTGCCAGCAGTTTGGGACTGAGGGGTTGGCAGCCCCAGCATTTT.